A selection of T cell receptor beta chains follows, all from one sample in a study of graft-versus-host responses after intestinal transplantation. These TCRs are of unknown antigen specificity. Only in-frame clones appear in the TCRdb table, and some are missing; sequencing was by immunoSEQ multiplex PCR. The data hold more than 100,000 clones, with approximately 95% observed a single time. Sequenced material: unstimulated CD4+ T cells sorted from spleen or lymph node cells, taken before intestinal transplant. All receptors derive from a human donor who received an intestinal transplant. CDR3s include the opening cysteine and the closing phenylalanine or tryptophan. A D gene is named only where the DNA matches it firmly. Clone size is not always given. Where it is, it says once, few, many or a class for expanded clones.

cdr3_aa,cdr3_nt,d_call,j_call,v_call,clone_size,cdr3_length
CSVRAGGATDTQYF,TGCAGCGTGAGAGCGGGAGGGGCCACAGATACGCAGTATTTT,TRBD2,TRBJ2-3,TRBV29-1,.,14
CASLPGLANTGELFF,TGTGCCAGCTTGCCGGGACTAGCGAACACCGGGGAGCTGTTTTTT,TRBD2,TRBJ2-2,TRBV6-1,.,15
CASSLPAVLHNQPQHF,TGTGCCAGCAGCTTACCCGCCGTGCTTCACAATCAGCCCCAGCATTTT,.,TRBJ1-5,TRBV7-2,.,16
CASSFPTSGGSNTGELFF,TGCGCCAGCAGCTTTCCGACTAGCGGGGGTTCGAACACCGGGGAGCTGTTTTTT,TRBD2,TRBJ2-2,TRBV5-1,.,18
CASSPTSGPNEQFF,TGTGCCAGCTCACCGACTAGCGGGCCCAATGAGCAGTTCTTC,TRBD2,TRBJ2-1,TRBV18,.,14
CASSYSGRVNTEAFF,TGTGCCAGCAGTTACTCGGGACGGGTGAACACTGAAGCTTTCTTT,.,TRBJ1-1,TRBV6-5,.,15
CASSRLADPYNEQFF,TGTGCCAGCAGCCGGCTGGCGGACCCATACAATGAGCAGTTCTTC,.,TRBJ2-1,TRBV7-6,.,15
CASRADSYNEQFF,TGTGCCAGCAGGGCGGACTCTTACAATGAGCAGTTCTTC,.,TRBJ2-1,TRBV28,.,13
CASSQEWTANQPQHF,TGCGCCAGCAGCCAAGAATGGACCGCGAATCAGCCCCAGCATTTT,.,TRBJ1-5,TRBV4-1,.,15
CASSLLGGGFKNIQYF,TGTGCCAGCAGTTTATTAGGGGGGGGCTTTAAAAACATTCAGTACTTC,.,TRBJ2-4,TRBV28,.,16
CASSPMADTQYF,TGTGCCAGCAGCCCCATGGCAGATACGCAGTATTTT,.,TRBJ2-3,TRBV7-9,few,12
CASSGIRDNTYEQYF,TGTGCCAGCAGCGGGATACGGGATAACACCTACGAGCAGTACTTC,.,TRBJ2-7,TRBV5-6,.,15
CASSYSISDSYEQYF,TGTGCCAGCAGTTACTCGATTAGCGACTCCTACGAGCAGTACTTC,.,TRBJ2-7,TRBV6-5,.,15
CASSFGRGETQYF,TGTGCCAGCAGCTTTGGCAGGGGAGAGACCCAGTACTTC,.,TRBJ2-5,TRBV7-3,once,13
CAWSKLAGVNEQFF,TGTGCCTGGAGTAAACTAGCGGGGGTCAATGAGCAGTTCTTC,TRBD2,TRBJ2-1,TRBV30,.,14
CASSPRASADTQYF,TGTGCCAGCTCACCGCGGGCTAGCGCAGATACGCAGTATTTT,.,TRBJ2-3,TRBV18,.,14
CASSLKRRNQPQHF,TGTGCCAGCAGCTTAAAGCGGAGAAATCAGCCCCAGCATTTT,.,TRBJ1-5,TRBV13,.,14